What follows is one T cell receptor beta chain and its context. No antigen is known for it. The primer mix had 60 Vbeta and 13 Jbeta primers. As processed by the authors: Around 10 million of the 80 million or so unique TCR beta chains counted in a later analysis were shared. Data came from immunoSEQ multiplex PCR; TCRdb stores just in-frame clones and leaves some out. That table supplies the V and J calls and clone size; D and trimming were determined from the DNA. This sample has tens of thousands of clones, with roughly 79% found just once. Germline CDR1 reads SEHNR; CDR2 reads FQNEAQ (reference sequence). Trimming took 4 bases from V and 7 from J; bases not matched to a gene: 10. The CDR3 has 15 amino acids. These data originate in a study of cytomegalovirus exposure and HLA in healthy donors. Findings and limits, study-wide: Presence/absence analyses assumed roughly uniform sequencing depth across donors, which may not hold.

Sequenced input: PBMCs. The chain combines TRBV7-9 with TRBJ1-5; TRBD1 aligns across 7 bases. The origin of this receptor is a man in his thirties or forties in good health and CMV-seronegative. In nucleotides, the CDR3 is TGTGCCAGCAGCTACTTACAGGGGACCGGGCAGCCCCAGCATTTT. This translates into CASSYLQGTGQPQHF.